These 31 T cell receptor beta chains came from one sample sequenced in a study of early T cells in non-severe SARS-CoV-2 infection. Each CDR3 protein is one row after TCRdb ran MiXCR on the 5' RACE reads. The sample carries tens of thousands of distinct CDR3 sequences, 9% to 10% recorded once. Sequencing used whole blood, obtained at baseline. Source of these receptors: an adult who was a healthcare worker with PCR-confirmed SARS-CoV-2 infection or an uninfected control (not recorded which).

In its sample, this clonotype was seen many times. The rearrangement links TRBV29-1 to TRBJ1-5; D is uncertain. CDR3 length: 12 amino acids. V shed 0 bases and J shed 7 bases, with 7 bases lying between them. CDR1 and CDR2 from the germline V gene are SQVTM and ANQGSEA. CDR3 protein: CSVEDRGQPQHF. CDR3 in DNA: TGCAGCGTTGAAGATCGTGGACAGCCCCAGCATTTT.

This clonotype has at least ten counts. The chain is built from TRBV2 and TRBJ2-5; the match to TRBD1 covers 8 bases. The CDR3 totals 13 residues. V was clipped by 6 bases and J by 5 bases; unmatched bases: 5. CDR1 is SNHLY and CDR2 is FYNNEI in the germline V gene. The CDR3 spells CASRVDRVETQYF. The CDR3 nucleotides are TGTGCCAGCAGGGTGGACAGGGTTGAGACCCAGTACTTC.

The chain uses TRBV15 and TRBJ1-1; D not certain. V was cut by 1 base and J by 2 bases, with 11 bases left in between. This CDR3 has 15 residues. Germline V gene lookup returns CDR1 LNHNV and CDR2 YYDKDF (reference sequence). For the CDR3, the DNA is TGTGCCACCAGCAGAGCTTTAGGGAGTAACACTGAAGCTTTCTTT. As protein: CATSRALGSNTEAFF. Looking up the rest from reference TRBV15 and TRBJ1-1 gives the full variable domain: DAMVIQNPRYQVTQFGKPVTLSCSQTLNHNVMYWYQQKSSQAPKLLFHYYDKDFNNEADTPDNFQSRRPNTSFCFLDIRSPGLGDTAMYLCATSRALGSNTEAFFGQGTRLTVV.

This clonotype showed up many times. The chain has TRBV21-1 and TRBJ1-1. TRBV21-1 is listed as a pseudogene. CDR3 length equals 13 residues. CDR3 in DNA: TGTGCCAGCAGCAAATATTCTGGCACTGAAGCTTTCTTT. It encodes CASSKYSGTEAFF.

At least ten counts were recorded for this clonotype. The chain has TRBV12-3 or TRBV12-4 and TRBJ2-5, with D perhaps matching TRBD2 (7 bases). The CDR3 spans 17 residues. V was shortened by 0 bases and J by 4 bases, with 18 bases between the two germline ends. The CDR3 DNA follows: TGTGCCAGCAGTTTAGCGCTCGGAGGGGGGGCTACAGAGACCCAGTACTTC. This codes for CASSLALGGGATETQYF.

The rearrangement joins TRBV5-1 to TRBJ2-3, with 11 bases identical to TRBD2. V lost 4 bases, J lost 2 bases, and 9 bases stayed unmatched. CDR1 and CDR2 (germline): SGHRS, YFSETQ. CDR3 length: 17 amino acids. DNA of the CDR3: TGCGCCAGCAGCCCAAAGGGGGGACTAGCGGACACAGATACGCAGTATTTT. It specifies CASSPKGGLADTDTQYF.

This clonotype came up many times. The V gene is TRBV12-3 or TRBV12-4, the J gene TRBJ2-7; D gene uncertain. V was trimmed by 5 bases and J by 2 bases, leaving 13 bases between them. The CDR3 contains 14 residues. The CDR3 sequence: CASSTYQTTYEQYF. CDR3 coding DNA: TGTGCCAGCAGTACATACCAAACAACCTACGAGCAGTACTTC.

This clonotype was detected a few times. The V and J genes are TRBV28 and TRBJ2-1; D gene uncertain. Germline V lookup: CDR1 MDHEN, CDR2 SYDVKM. The CDR3 consists of 15 residues. V lost 4 bases to trimming and J lost 1 base, with 11 bases between them. CDR3 sequence reads: CASSSSTQSYNEQFF. The CDR3 DNA is TGTGCCAGCAGTTCCTCGACGCAATCCTACAATGAGCAGTTCTTC.

This clonotype was found many times. The chain links TRBV9 to TRBJ2-7, with 7 bases matching TRBD1. This CDR3 contains 15 residues. Losses at the gene ends were 3 bases for V and 3 bases for J; bases not matched to a gene: 9. Germline-derived CDR1 and CDR2 are SGDLS and YYNGEE. As DNA, the CDR3 is TGTGCCAGCAGCGCACGGGACAGTCCCTTCTACGAGCAGTACTTC. This encodes CASSARDSPFYEQYF.

The sample holds a few counts of this clonotype. The chain links TRBV29-1 to TRBJ2-1; D call uncertain. CDR1 SQVTM and CDR2 ANQGSEA come from the germline V gene. CDR3 length equals 12 residues. V was trimmed by 5 bases and J by 6 bases, leaving 11 bases between them. For the CDR3, the DNA is TGCAGCGTTCAAAAATTGGCCAATGAGCAGTTCTTC. Translated, it gives CSVQKLANEQFF.

This rearrangement joins TRBV6-5 to TRBJ2-7; possibly TRBD1 or TRBD2 for D (5 bases each). The V end lost 6 bases, the J end lost 1 base, and 16 bases lay between the germline ends. The CDR3 totals 15 residues. Germline CDR1 MNHEY, CDR2 SVGAGI. CDR3 region: CASRAAGSLSYEQYF. The DNA for the CDR3 is TGTGCCAGCAGAGCCGCAGGGAGTTTGTCCTACGAGCAGTACTTC.

This clonotype appeared many times. This sequence joins TRBV6-5 and TRBJ2-6; D is undetermined. Germline V lookup: CDR1 MNHEY, CDR2 SVGAGI. V lost 4 bases and J lost 0, with 10 bases in between. This CDR3 spans 16 amino acids. The CDR3 region is CASSWNAASGANVLTF. The CDR3 DNA is TGTGCCAGCAGTTGGAACGCGGCCTCTGGGGCCAACGTCCTGACTTTC.

This clonotype is classed as medium-sized (0.01 to 0.1%). This CDR3 is CSVESDRGRGETQYF. In nucleotides, the CDR3 is TGCAGCGTTGAATCGGACAGGGGGCGCGGGGAGACCCAGTACTTC. The chain combines TRBV29-1 with TRBJ2-5, with 11 bases matching TRBD1. The V segment lost 2 bases and the J segment 5 bases; nucleotides outside the gene matches: 7. The CDR3 is 15 residues long. The germline V gene encodes CDR1 SQVTM and CDR2 ANQGSEA.

This clonotype was recorded at least ten times. The chain combines TRBV28 with TRBJ1-4; no firm D call. Trimming took off 6 bases at V and 0 bases at J, with 8 bases between the two ends. This CDR3 is 14 amino acids long. CDR1 and CDR2 from the germline V gene are MDHEN and SYDVKM. CDR3 DNA sequence: TGTGCCAGCAGGGAACAGTCAACTAATGAAAAACTGTTTTTT. Protein product: CASREQSTNEKLFF.

This clonotype was seen repeatedly, ten times or more. The V gene is TRBV30, the J gene TRBJ2-6; 7 bases align to TRBD1. Germline V gene data show CDR1 as GTSNPN and CDR2 as SVGIG (reference sequence). The CDR3 totals 17 residues. V gave up 2 bases and J gave up 2 bases; unmatched junction bases: 9. The chain's CDR3 is CAWSSPGGLTGANVLTF. Written as DNA, the CDR3 is TGTGCCTGGAGTTCGCCAGGGGGTCTAACTGGGGCCAACGTCCTGACTTTC.

This chain joins TRBV4-1 and TRBJ2-2; TRBD1 matches at 8 bases. The V and J ends lost 0 bases and 6 bases, in that order; junction bases with no gene match: 9. Looked up from germline, CDR1 is MGHRA and CDR2 is YSYEKL. The CDR3 has 17 residues. This chain's CDR3 is CASSQEVAGGLAGELFF. CDR3 DNA: TGCGCCAGCAGCCAAGAAGTCGCAGGGGGCTTGGCCGGGGAGCTGTTTTTT.

In its sample, this clonotype was seen many times. The V and J genes are TRBV4-2 and TRBJ2-7; TRBD2 matches 10 bases. Unmatched junction bases numbered 11, after V lost 4 bases and J lost 2 bases. Germline V lookup: CDR1 LGHNA, CDR2 YNFKEQ. The CDR3 loop spans 17 amino acids. The CDR3 sequence is CASSPAGSSGSPYEQYF. CDR3 coding DNA: TGTGCCAGCAGCCCAGCCGGTTCTAGCGGGAGCCCCTACGAGCAGTACTTC.

This clonotype was detected many times. V and J are TRBV20-1 and TRBJ1-5, with 8 bases matching TRBD1. The CDR3 has 18 residues. The V gene end was trimmed by 0 bases and the J gene end by 3 bases; junction bases not matched to a gene: 13. CDR1 is DFQATT, CDR2 SNEGSKA, per germline (reference sequence). CDR3 sequence reads: CSARDDRGKSPVNQPQHF. Written as DNA, the CDR3 is TGCAGTGCTAGAGATGACAGGGGCAAAAGCCCCGTCAATCAGCCCCAGCATTTT.

This clonotype was picked up many times. The rearrangement joins TRBV7-3 to TRBJ2-1; D not certain. From germline, CDR1 is SGHTA and CDR2 FQGTGA. Trimming removed 1 base at V and 4 bases at J, with 17 bases between. The CDR3 has 17 amino acids. The DNA for the CDR3 is TGTGCCAGCAGCTTAAATAGGGAATTAATATCGTACAATGAGCAGTTCTTC. Translation gives CASSLNRELISYNEQFF.

This chain connects TRBV24-1 to TRBJ2-1; 8 bases agree with TRBD2. CDR3 length: 17 amino acids. Germline loops: CDR1 KGHDR, CDR2 SFDVKD. The trim removed 9 bases at V and 5 bases at J, leaving 17 bases unmatched. The CDR3 reads CATEGPGAGVLDNEQFF. The CDR3 coding sequence is TGTGCCACCGAGGGGCCGGGAGCGGGAGTTCTGGACAATGAGCAGTTCTTC.

In its sample, this clonotype was seen a few times. V gene TRBV12-3 or TRBV12-4 combines with J gene TRBJ1-6, with a possible D match to TRBD1 (5 bases). With 5 bases removed from V and 7 bases from J, the gap between germline ends came to 6 bases. CDR3 length equals 12 residues. The CDR3 DNA reads TGTGCCAGCAGTGGGACGAATTCACCCCTCCACTTT. Its translation is CASSGTNSPLHF.

This sequence joins TRBV3-1 and TRBJ2-1, with D maybe TRBD2 (5 bases). Germline values: CDR1 LGHDT, CDR2 YNNKEL (reference sequence). This CDR3 has 15 residues. V lost 0 bases to trimming and J lost 4 bases, with 10 bases between them. The CDR3 sequence is CASSQDTGSYNEQFF. The CDR3 DNA is TGTGCCAGCAGCCAAGATACGGGGAGTTACAATGAGCAGTTCTTC.

The rearrangement uses TRBV3-1 and TRBJ2-7; D possibly uses TRBD1 or TRBD2 (5 bases each). CDR1 and CDR2 (germline): LGHDT, YNNKEL (reference sequence). The CDR3 consists of 17 residues. Between the trimmed V and J ends, which lost 3 bases and 3 bases, there was a span of 21 bases. Here the CDR3 reads CASSQEGELTGRYEQYF. The CDR3 DNA sequence: TGTGCCAGCAGCCAGGAAGGGGAGCTTACCGGCCGCTACGAGCAGTACTTC.

In its sample, this clonotype was seen many times. V and J are TRBV20-1 and TRBJ1-6; no clear D. V shed 1 base and J shed 8 bases, with 3 bases lying between them. Germline V gene data show CDR1 as DFQATT and CDR2 as SNEGSKA (reference sequence). The CDR3 extends over 11 amino acids. For the CDR3, the DNA is TGCAGTGCTAGAGGGGATTCACCCCTCCACTTT. It encodes CSARGDSPLHF.

The rearrangement joins TRBV6-6 to TRBJ2-7, with D possibly TRBD1 on 6 matching bases. In germline, CDR1 is MNHNY, CDR2 SVGAGI (reference sequence). The CDR3 contains 14 residues. The ends were cut back, 0 bases at V and 5 bases at J, with 11 bases in the middle. The CDR3 DNA follows: TGTGCCAGCAGTTACTCGGCAGGGGCCCACGAGCAGTACTTC. Protein: CASSYSAGAHEQYF.

In this sample, this clonotype turned up a few times. V gene TRBV6-2 or TRBV6-3 combines with J gene TRBJ2-3; D remains ambiguous. This CDR3 is 13 amino acids long. CDR1 MNHEY and CDR2 SVGEGT come from the germline V gene. Between the trimmed V and J ends, which lost 6 bases and 0 bases, there was a span of 7 bases. The CDR3 is CASRLGSTDTQYF. The CDR3 DNA reads TGTGCCAGCAGACTCGGGAGCACAGATACGCAGTATTTT.

The chain carries TRBV4-1 and TRBJ1-1, with unresolved D. Trimming removed 4 bases at V and 2 bases at J, with 14 bases between. The CDR3 is 15 residues long. Germline V gene data show CDR1 as MGHRA and CDR2 as YSYEKL. The CDR3 protein is CASSPALLKNTEAFF. CDR3 sequence (DNA): TGCGCCAGCAGCCCGGCCCTACTTAAAAACACTGAAGCTTTCTTT.

This clonotype was recorded at least ten times. CDR3 sequence reads: CSASLLREQPQHF. CDR3 DNA: TGCAGTGCTAGCTTACTTAGGGAACAGCCCCAGCATTTT. The chain is built from TRBV20-1 and TRBJ1-5; D not resolved. The CDR3 consists of 13 residues. CDR1 and CDR2 from the germline V gene are DFQATT and SNEGSKA (reference sequence). The V end lost 3 bases, the J end lost 7 bases, and 13 bases lay between the germline ends.

The V and J genes are TRBV28 and TRBJ1-2; the D is unclear. This CDR3 comprises 13 residues. CDR1 is MDHEN, CDR2 SYDVKM, per germline. The V gene lost 5 bases and the J gene lost 3 bases, with 10 bases spanning the gap. The CDR3 nucleotides are TGTGCCAGCAGTAACGGGCCCTACTATGGCTACACCTTC. As protein: CASSNGPYYGYTF.

This clonotype was counted many times. The CDR3 spells CSARDPAGASYEQYF. CDR3 DNA sequence: TGCAGTGCTAGAGATCCAGCGGGAGCCTCCTACGAGCAGTACTTC. The chain has TRBV20-1 and TRBJ2-7; 8 nucleotides match TRBD2. Germline V gene lookup returns CDR1 DFQATT and CDR2 SNEGSKA (reference sequence). The V gene end was trimmed by 0 bases and the J gene end by 0 bases; junction bases not matched to a gene: 4. This CDR3 has 15 amino acids.

In this sample, this clonotype turned up a few times. This chain joins TRBV7-3 and TRBJ2-3; tentatively, D is TRBD1 or TRBD2 (6 bases each). Trimming took off 5 bases at V and 4 bases at J, with 16 bases between the two ends. This CDR3 is 15 amino acids long. Germline CDR1 reads SGHTA; CDR2 reads FQGTGA. CDR3 sequence reads: CASSPGGGRADTQYF. The DNA for the CDR3 is TGTGCCAGCAGCCCAGGAGGGGGGCGGGCAGATACGCAGTATTTT.